Presented here are 5 T cell receptor beta chains from one specimen sequenced in a study of blood T cell repertoires in COVID-19. Repertoires were generated with immunoSEQ multiplex PCR, while TCRdb's copy carries only in-frame clones and drops some. The sample shows some 220,000 clones, around 84% of them seen only once. The sample was peripheral blood. The receptor source for this set is a man aged 45 to 65 who had recovered from COVID-19.

The chain joins TRBV4-1 to TRBJ1-4; 9 bases align to TRBD1. Losses at the gene ends were 3 bases for V and 0 bases for J; bases not matched to a gene: 2. This CDR3 contains 16 residues. Germline assignment: CDR1 MGHRA and CDR2 YSYEKL. The CDR3 loop reads CASSQGQGPTNEKLFF. The CDR3 DNA reads as TGCGCCAGCAGCCAGGGACAGGGCCCAACTAATGAAAAACTGTTTTTT.

CDR3 residues: CASTLGNTIYF. CDR3 coding DNA: TGTGCCAGCACTCTCGGAAACACCATATATTTT. The gene calls are TRBV21-1 and TRBJ1-3. TRBV21-1 is designated a pseudogene. The CDR3 length is 11 residues.

This rearrangement joins TRBV7-2 to TRBJ2-1; 13 positions match TRBD2. Germline lookup yields CDR1 SGHTA and CDR2 FQGNSA. The CDR3 length is 16 residues. Trimming took 4 bases from V and 7 from J; bases not matched to a gene: 7. The CDR3 nucleotides read TGTGCCAGCAGCTCCCGGACTAGCGGGAGAGGAAATGAGCAGTTCTTC. Translated, it gives CASSSRTSGRGNEQFF.

This chain links TRBV29-1 with TRBJ1-2; TRBD1 is a possible D gene (6 bases). The CDR3 totals 14 residues. Trimming pared 2 bases from V and 2 bases from J, leaving 12 bases between. Germline CDR1 is SQVTM and CDR2 is ANQGSEA. The CDR3 DNA follows: TGCAGCGTTGAAAAACAGGGCGGCAACTATGGCTACACCTTC. The encoded protein is CSVEKQGGNYGYTF.

The chain has TRBV19 and TRBJ2-1; 11 nucleotides match TRBD2. Trimming removed 5 bases from V and 2 bases from J; junction bases left unmatched: 5. Germline lookup yields CDR1 LNHDA and CDR2 SQIVND (reference sequence). This CDR3 is built from 16 residues. CDR3 in amino acids: CASSFGLAGPYNEQFF. In DNA form, the CDR3 reads TGTGCCAGTAGTTTTGGACTAGCGGGCCCCTACAATGAGCAGTTCTTC.